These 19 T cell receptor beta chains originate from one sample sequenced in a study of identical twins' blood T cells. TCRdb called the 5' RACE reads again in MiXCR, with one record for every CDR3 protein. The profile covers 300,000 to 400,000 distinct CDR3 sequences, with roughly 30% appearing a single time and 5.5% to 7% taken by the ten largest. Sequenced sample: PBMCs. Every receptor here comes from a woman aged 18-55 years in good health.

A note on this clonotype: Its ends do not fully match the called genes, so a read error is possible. CDR3 nucleotides: TGTAGTGCTAGAGGTTCAGGTGACAGGGGGAACTATGGCTACACCTTC. This gives the protein CSARGSGDRGNYGYTF. V gene TRBV20-1 combines with J gene TRBJ1-2; 9 bases match TRBD1. This CDR3 region has 16 residues. The germline V gene encodes CDR1 DFQATT and CDR2 SNEGSKA (reference sequence).

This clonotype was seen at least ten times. The CDR3 DNA sequence: TGTGCCAGCAGTTTAAAGGGATCTGGAAACACCATATATTTT. This encodes CASSLKGSGNTIYF. The chain recombines TRBV12-3 or TRBV12-4 with TRBJ1-3; D not resolved. The CDR3 extends over 14 amino acids. V was clipped by 2 bases and J by 1 base, with 6 bases between them.

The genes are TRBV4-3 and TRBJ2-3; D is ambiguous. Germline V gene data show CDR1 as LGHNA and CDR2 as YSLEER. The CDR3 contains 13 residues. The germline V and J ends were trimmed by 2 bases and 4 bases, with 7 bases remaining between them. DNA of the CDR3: TGCGCCAGCAGCCAACTTCCTGCAGATACGCAGTATTTT. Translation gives CASSQLPADTQYF.

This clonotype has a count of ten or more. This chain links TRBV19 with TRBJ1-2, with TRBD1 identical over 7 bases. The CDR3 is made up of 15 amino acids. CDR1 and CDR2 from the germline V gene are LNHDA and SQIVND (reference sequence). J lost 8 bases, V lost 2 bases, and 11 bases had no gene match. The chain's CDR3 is CASSISIGGTVGYTF. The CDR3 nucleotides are TGTGCCAGTAGTATAAGTATAGGCGGGACAGTCGGCTACACCTTC.

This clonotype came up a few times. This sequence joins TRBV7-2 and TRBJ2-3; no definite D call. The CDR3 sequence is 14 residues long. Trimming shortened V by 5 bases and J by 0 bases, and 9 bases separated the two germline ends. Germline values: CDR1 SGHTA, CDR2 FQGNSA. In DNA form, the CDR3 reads TGTGCCAGCAGCCCCGACACAAGCACAGATACGCAGTATTTT. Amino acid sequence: CASSPDTSTDTQYF.

The CDR3 region is CSVVGLAGGPSYNEQFF. The CDR3 DNA reads as TGCAGCGTTGTCGGACTAGCGGGAGGGCCCTCCTACAATGAGCAGTTCTTC. V gene TRBV29-1 combines with J gene TRBJ2-1, with 15 bases that match TRBD2. CDR1 is SQVTM, CDR2 ANQGSEA, per germline. The junction had 4 bases not matched to a gene; V was cut back by 4 bases and J by 0 bases. The length of the CDR3 is 17 residues.

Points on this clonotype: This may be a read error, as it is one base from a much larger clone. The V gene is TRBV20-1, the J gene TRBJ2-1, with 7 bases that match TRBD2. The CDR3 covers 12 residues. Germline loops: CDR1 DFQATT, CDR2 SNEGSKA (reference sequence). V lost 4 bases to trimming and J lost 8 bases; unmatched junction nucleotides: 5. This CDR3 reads CSATTSSYEQFF. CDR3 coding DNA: TGCAGTGCTACGACTAGCAGTTATGAGCAGTTCTTC.

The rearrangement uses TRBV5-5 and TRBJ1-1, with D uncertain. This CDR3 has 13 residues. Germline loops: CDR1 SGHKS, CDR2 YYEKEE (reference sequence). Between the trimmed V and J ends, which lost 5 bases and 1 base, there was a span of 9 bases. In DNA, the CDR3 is TGTGCCAGCAGAAGACAAGAGAACACTGAAGCTTTCTTT. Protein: CASRRQENTEAFF.

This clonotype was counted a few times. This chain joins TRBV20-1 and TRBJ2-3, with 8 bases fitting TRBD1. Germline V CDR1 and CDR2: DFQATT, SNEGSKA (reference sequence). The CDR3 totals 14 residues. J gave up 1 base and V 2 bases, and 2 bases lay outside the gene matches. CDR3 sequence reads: CSARSRGRTDTQYF. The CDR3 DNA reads TGCAGTGCTAGAAGCAGGGGGCGCACAGATACGCAGTATTTT.

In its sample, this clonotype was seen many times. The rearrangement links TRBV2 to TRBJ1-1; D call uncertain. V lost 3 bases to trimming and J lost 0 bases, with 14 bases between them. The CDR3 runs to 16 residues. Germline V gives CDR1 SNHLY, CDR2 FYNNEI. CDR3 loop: CASSDRNGPMNTEAFF. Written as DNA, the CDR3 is TGTGCCAGCAGTGACCGGAACGGGCCCATGAACACTGAAGCTTTCTTT.

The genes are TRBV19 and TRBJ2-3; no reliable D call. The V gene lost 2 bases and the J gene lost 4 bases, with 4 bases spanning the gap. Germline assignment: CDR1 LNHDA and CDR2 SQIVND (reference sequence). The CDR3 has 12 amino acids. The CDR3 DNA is TGTGCCAGTAGTATACGGGCAGATACGCAGTATTTT. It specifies CASSIRADTQYF.

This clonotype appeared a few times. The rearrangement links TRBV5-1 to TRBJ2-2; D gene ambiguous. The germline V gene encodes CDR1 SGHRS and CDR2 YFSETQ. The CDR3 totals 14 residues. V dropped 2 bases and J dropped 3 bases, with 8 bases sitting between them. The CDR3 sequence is CASSFILDTGELFF. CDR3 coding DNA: TGCGCCAGCAGCTTTATTTTAGACACCGGGGAGCTGTTTTTT.

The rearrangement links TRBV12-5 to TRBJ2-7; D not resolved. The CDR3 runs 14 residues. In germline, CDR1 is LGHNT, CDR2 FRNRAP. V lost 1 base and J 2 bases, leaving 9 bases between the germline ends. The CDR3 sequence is CASGLAGRTYEQYF. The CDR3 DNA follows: TGTGCTAGTGGTTTGGCAGGTCGGACCTACGAGCAGTACTTC.

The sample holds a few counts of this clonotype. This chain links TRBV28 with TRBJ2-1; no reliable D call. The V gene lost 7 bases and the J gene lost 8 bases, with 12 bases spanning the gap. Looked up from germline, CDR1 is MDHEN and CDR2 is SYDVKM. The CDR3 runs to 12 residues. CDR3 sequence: CASMSSPYEQFF. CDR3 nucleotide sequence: TGTGCCAGCATGTCTTCCCCATATGAGCAGTTCTTC.

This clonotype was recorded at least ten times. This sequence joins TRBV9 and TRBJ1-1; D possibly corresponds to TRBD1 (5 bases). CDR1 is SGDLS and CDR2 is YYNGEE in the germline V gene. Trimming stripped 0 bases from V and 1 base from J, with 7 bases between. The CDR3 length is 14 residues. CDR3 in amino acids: CASSVAGGNTEAFF. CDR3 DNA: TGTGCCAGCAGCGTAGCGGGGGGGAACACTGAAGCTTTCTTT.

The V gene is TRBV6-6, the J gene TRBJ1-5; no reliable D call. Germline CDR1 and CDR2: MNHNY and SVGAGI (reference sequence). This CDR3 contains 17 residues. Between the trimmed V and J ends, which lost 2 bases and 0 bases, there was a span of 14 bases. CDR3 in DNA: TGTGCCAGCAGTTACCTCATCCAGATTAATAGCAATCAGCCCCAGCATTTT. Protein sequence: CASSYLIQINSNQPQHF.

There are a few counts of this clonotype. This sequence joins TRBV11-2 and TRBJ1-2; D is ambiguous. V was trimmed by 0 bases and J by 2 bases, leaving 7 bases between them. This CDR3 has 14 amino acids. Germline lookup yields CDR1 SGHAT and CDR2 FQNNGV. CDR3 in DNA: TGTGCCAGCAGCTTAGATTTCGGAAACTATGGCTACACCTTC. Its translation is CASSLDFGNYGYTF. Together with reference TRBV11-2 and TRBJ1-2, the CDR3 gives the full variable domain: EAGVAQSPRYKIIEKRQSVAFWCNPISGHATLYWYQQILGQGPKLLIQFQNNGVVDDSQLPKDRFSAERLKGVDSTLKIQPAKLEDSAVYLCASSLDFGNYGYTFGSGTRLTVV.

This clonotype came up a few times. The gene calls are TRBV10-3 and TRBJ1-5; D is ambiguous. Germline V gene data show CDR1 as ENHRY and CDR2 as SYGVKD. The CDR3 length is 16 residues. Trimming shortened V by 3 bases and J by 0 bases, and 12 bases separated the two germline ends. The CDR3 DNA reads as TGTGCCATCAGTGAAATGGCTCCTAGTAGCAATCAGCCCCAGCATTTT. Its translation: CAISEMAPSSNQPQHF.

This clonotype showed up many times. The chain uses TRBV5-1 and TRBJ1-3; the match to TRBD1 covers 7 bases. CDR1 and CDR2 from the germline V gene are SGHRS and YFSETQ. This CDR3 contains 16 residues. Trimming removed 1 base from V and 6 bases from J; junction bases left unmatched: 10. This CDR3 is CASSLWTGTLENTIYF. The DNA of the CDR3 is TGCGCCAGCAGCTTGTGGACAGGCACTTTGGAAAACACCATATATTTT.